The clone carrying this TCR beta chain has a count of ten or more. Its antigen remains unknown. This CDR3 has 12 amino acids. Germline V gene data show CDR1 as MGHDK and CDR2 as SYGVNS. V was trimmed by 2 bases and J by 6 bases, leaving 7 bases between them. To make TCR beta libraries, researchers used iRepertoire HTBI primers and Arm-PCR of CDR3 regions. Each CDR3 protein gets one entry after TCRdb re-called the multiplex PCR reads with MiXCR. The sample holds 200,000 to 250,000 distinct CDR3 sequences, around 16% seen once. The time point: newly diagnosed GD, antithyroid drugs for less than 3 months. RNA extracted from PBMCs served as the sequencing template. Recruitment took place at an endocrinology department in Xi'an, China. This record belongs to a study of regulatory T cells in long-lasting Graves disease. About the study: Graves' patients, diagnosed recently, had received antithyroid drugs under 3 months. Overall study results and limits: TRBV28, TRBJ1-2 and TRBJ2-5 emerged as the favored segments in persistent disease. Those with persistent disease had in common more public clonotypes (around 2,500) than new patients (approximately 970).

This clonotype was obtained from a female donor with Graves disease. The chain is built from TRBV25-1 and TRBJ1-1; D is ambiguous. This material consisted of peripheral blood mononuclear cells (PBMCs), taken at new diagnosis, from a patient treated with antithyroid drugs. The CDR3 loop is CASSEGFAEAFF. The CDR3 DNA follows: TGTGCCAGCAGTGAAGGGTTCGCTGAAGCTTTCTTT.